The next 30 T cell receptor beta chains were all read from a single sample in a study of blood T cell repertoires in COVID-19 (dated by TCRdb to about 2020). Libraries were constructed by the immunoSEQ multiplex PCR assay. The immuneACCESS repertoire file appears here via TCRdb, limited to in-frame rearrangements. These files lack a portion of the clones; in checked studies, under half of the deficit traces to unresolved V genes, and the cause of the others is not known. The sample includes around 360,000 clones, with about 89% observed a single time. The ten most abundant clones make up more than 9% of the sample. Sequencing was performed on peripheral blood. Every receptor here comes from a woman in her thirties with COVID-19, enrolled during active disease.

The chain uses TRBV3-1 (or the pseudogene TRBV3-2) and TRBJ1-2; TRBD1 agrees at 7 bases. The J segment lost 0 bases and the V segment lost 2 bases, leaving 3 bases of the junction unmatched. CDR3 size: 15 residues. Germline V CDR1 and CDR2: LGHDT, YNNKEL (reference sequence). DNA for the CDR3: TGTGCCAGCAGCCAACAGACAGGGCCTAACTATGGCTACACCTTC. Translation gives CASSQQTGPNYGYTF.

CDR3 bases: TGTGCCAGCAGCTTAGGGCCAGGGAACACTGAAGCTTTCTTT. Translated: CASSLGPGNTEAFF. The V and J genes are TRBV11-2 and TRBJ1-1; D is ambiguous. CDR1 and CDR2 from the germline V gene are SGHAT and FQNNGV. This CDR3 has 14 residues. Trimming pared 1 base from V and 1 base from J, leaving 7 bases between.

V usage is TRBV18 and J usage is TRBJ1-1; D is possibly TRBD1 (5 bases). This CDR3 has 13 amino acids. CDR1 is KGHSH and CDR2 is LQKENI in the germline V gene. The ends were cut back, 8 bases at V and 1 base at J, with 11 bases in the middle. In DNA form, the CDR3 reads TGTGCCAGCCTCAGGGAATCGAACACTGAAGCTTTCTTT. Protein sequence: CASLRESNTEAFF.

This chain uses TRBV2 with TRBJ2-2; 9 nucleotides line up with TRBD2. Germline V gene data show CDR1 as SNHLY and CDR2 as FYNNEI. This CDR3 spans 15 amino acids. Trimming at V came to 6 bases and at J to 5 bases, leaving 7 bases not matched to a gene. CDR3 bases: TGTGCCAGCAGACCGCTAGCGGGGTTAACCGGGGAGCTGTTTTTT. Its protein product is CASRPLAGLTGELFF.

This chain joins TRBV4-2 and TRBJ1-5, with no clear D. Germline lookup yields CDR1 LGHNA and CDR2 YNFKEQ. The CDR3 has 15 residues. V was clipped by 1 base and J by 0 bases, with 7 bases between them. CDR3 amino acids: CASSQVAGSNQPQHF. The CDR3 region has the DNA TGTGCCAGCAGCCAAGTTGCAGGTAGCAATCAGCCCCAGCATTTT.

The rearrangement joins TRBV25-1 to TRBJ2-7; 9 bases align to TRBD1. The germline V gene encodes CDR1 MGHDK and CDR2 SYGVNS. The CDR3 is 14 residues long. With V trimmed by 8 bases and J by 3 bases, 8 bases remained unmatched. The CDR3 DNA reads TGTGCCAGCGACCCGGGACAGGGTCACTACGAGCAGTACTTC. This gives the protein CASDPGQGHYEQYF.

This chain connects TRBV7-8 to TRBJ2-2; TRBD1 aligns across 9 bases. This CDR3 region has 15 residues. Germline V gene data show CDR1 as SGHVS and CDR2 as FQNEAQ. Trimming removed 5 bases from V and 5 bases from J; junction bases left unmatched: 6. The CDR3 is CASSLQGAETGELFF. CDR3 DNA: TGTGCCAGCAGCCTACAGGGGGCGGAAACCGGGGAGCTGTTTTTT.

This chain connects TRBV30 to TRBJ2-3; TRBD2 aligns across 8 bases. The CDR3 covers 16 residues. With 1 base clipped from V and 0 bases from J, the junction kept 6 bases outside the gene matches. CDR1 and CDR2 from the germline V gene are GTSNPN and SVGIG (reference sequence). The CDR3 bases are TGTGCCTGGAGTGAGGTTAGCGGGACTAGCACAGATACGCAGTATTTT. Encoded protein: CAWSEVSGTSTDTQYF.

The V call is TRBV6-5, the J call TRBJ1-4, with a possible D match to TRBD1 (6 bases). The germline V gene has CDR1 MNHEY and CDR2 SVGAGI. The CDR3 contains 13 residues. Between the trimmed V and J ends, which lost 5 bases and 8 bases, there was a span of 12 bases. The CDR3 spells CASSPSRGEKLFF. As DNA, the CDR3 is TGTGCCAGCAGTCCCTCGAGGGGGGAAAAACTGTTTTTT.

The V call is TRBV5-5, the J call TRBJ2-7; TRBD1 is a possible D gene (6 bases). CDR3 length: 12 amino acids. The germline gives CDR1 SGHKS, CDR2 YYEKEE (reference sequence). V lost 1 base and J 7 bases, leaving 9 bases between the germline ends. For the CDR3, the DNA is TGTGCCAGCAGCTTGACAGGGTTGGAGCAGTACTTC. It encodes CASSLTGLEQYF. Based on the CDR3 plus reference TRBV5-5 and TRBJ2-7, the full variable domain is DAGVTQSPTHLIKTRGQQVTLRCSPISGHKSVSWYQQVLGQGPQFIFQYYEKEERGRGNFPDRFSARQFPNYSSELNVNALLLGDSALYLCASSLTGLEQYFGPGTRLTVT.

V gene TRBV2 combines with J gene TRBJ2-5; TRBD1 is a possible D gene (5 bases). The CDR3 is made up of 15 amino acids. Germline V CDR1 and CDR2: SNHLY, FYNNEI. V lost 6 bases, J lost 5 bases, and 19 bases lay in between. CDR3 region: CASRKSRAQRETQYF. The CDR3 DNA sequence: TGTGCCAGCAGGAAAAGCAGGGCCCAGAGGGAGACCCAGTACTTC.

As regards this clone: Other DNA sequences from this sample encode an identical CDR3 as well. V usage is TRBV5-1 and J usage is TRBJ2-3; 13 bases match TRBD2. The V gene end was trimmed by 5 bases and the J gene end by 0 bases; junction bases not matched to a gene: 9. The germline CDR1 and CDR2 sequences are SGHRS and YFSETQ. The CDR3 loop spans 18 amino acids. The CDR3 DNA reads as TGCGCCAGCAGTCCGGGACTAGCGGGGACGGCTAGCACAGATACGCAGTATTTT. Its protein product is CASSPGLAGTASTDTQYF.

This clone was recorded once. The rearrangement joins TRBV3-1 (or the pseudogene TRBV3-2) to TRBJ1-6; D is unclear. This CDR3 is 13 amino acids long. The V end was cut by 0 bases, the J end by 12 bases, with 9 bases between. CDR1 is LGHDT, CDR2 YNNKEL, per germline (reference sequence). In DNA form, the CDR3 reads TGTGCCAGCAGCCAAGATACCCGGGGACCCCTCCACTTT. It yields the protein CASSQDTRGPLHF.

The chain combines TRBV4-1 with TRBJ2-5; 8 bases align to TRBD1. V trimming: 4 bases; J trimming: 1 base; junction bases outside the gene matches: 5. Germline V lookup: CDR1 MGHRA, CDR2 YSYEKL. The CDR3 length is 15 residues. The CDR3 reads CASSRTGGSQETQYF. The CDR3 bases are TGCGCCAGCAGCCGAACAGGGGGTAGCCAAGAGACCCAGTACTTC.

The chain combines TRBV19 with TRBJ2-1; D is possibly TRBD2 (5 bases). V was cut by 7 bases and J by 3 bases, with 10 bases left in between. Germline V lookup: CDR1 LNHDA, CDR2 SQIVND (reference sequence). CDR3 size: 13 residues. The CDR3 coding sequence is TGTGCCAGTACCGAAGGACTCTACAATGAGCAGTTCTTC. It codes for CASTEGLYNEQFF.

This chain links TRBV2 with TRBJ1-5; D gene uncertain. The CDR3 sequence is 16 residues long. V shed 1 base and J shed 9 bases, with 19 bases lying between them. Germline V CDR1 and CDR2: SNHLY, FYNNEI. The chain's CDR3 is CASSEEWLALSGPQHF. The CDR3 nucleotides are TGTGCCAGCAGTGAAGAGTGGTTGGCCCTTTCGGGGCCCCAGCATTTT.

The V and J genes are TRBV19 and TRBJ2-3, with 12 nucleotides matching TRBD1. The CDR3 is made up of 15 amino acids. CDR1 LNHDA and CDR2 SQIVND come from the germline V gene (reference sequence). J was trimmed by 6 bases and V by 7 bases; bases with no gene match: 8. CDR3 amino acids: CASTGQGAREDTQYF. As DNA, the CDR3 is TGTGCCAGTACGGGACAGGGGGCGAGAGAGGATACGCAGTATTTT.

J is TRBJ1-4 and V is TRBV24-1, with D unresolved. The V and J ends lost 3 bases and 11 bases respectively, with 9 bases between them. The CDR3 loop spans 12 amino acids. Per the germline V gene, CDR1 is KGHDR and CDR2 is SFDVKD. DNA of the CDR3: TGTGCCACCAGTGATCCGGGTGGGAAACTGTTTTTT. It codes for CATSDPGGKLFF.

The chain links TRBV5-8 to TRBJ2-7; D is unresolved. The germline V gene encodes CDR1 SGHTS and CDR2 YDEGEE. This CDR3 comprises 13 residues. Trimming took 4 bases from V and 3 from J, leaving 11 bases between them. Written as DNA, the CDR3 is TGTGCCAGCAGCCTCCTGACGGGCTACGAGCAGTACTTC. Its protein is CASSLLTGYEQYF.

This clone was recorded only once. The chain joins TRBV7-6 to TRBJ1-4; TRBD1 matches 11 bases. In germline, CDR1 is SGHVS, CDR2 FNYEAQ. With V trimmed by 5 bases and J by 9 bases, 5 bases remained unmatched. The length of the CDR3 is 14 residues. CDR3 protein: CASSRGQGEQKLFF. The CDR3 DNA reads TGTGCCAGCAGCCGGGGACAGGGGGAACAAAAACTGTTTTTT.

The rearrangement uses TRBV4-1 and TRBJ2-1, with 15 bases matching TRBD2. CDR1 is MGHRA, CDR2 YSYEKL, per germline. Unmatched junction bases numbered 11, after V lost 4 bases and J lost 7 bases. This CDR3 contains 18 residues. The CDR3 loop reads CASSPSRGGTSGRNEQFF. The CDR3 DNA sequence: TGCGCCAGCAGCCCCTCCCGGGGGGGGACTAGCGGGAGGAATGAGCAGTTCTTC.

This clone has only one observation. The V call is TRBV4-2, the J call TRBJ1-4, with D unclear. V lost 1 base and J lost 0, with 12 bases in between. The CDR3 length is 17 residues. Germline V gene lookup returns CDR1 LGHNA and CDR2 YNFKEQ. The CDR3, as DNA: TGTGCCAGCAGCCAAGCGGCCGTAGCTGCAACTAATGAAAAACTGTTTTTT. It yields the protein CASSQAAVAATNEKLFF.

To note about this clone: Other DNA variants within this sample encode the same CDR3. The chain combines TRBV27 with TRBJ2-7, with 7 positions matching TRBD1. V lost 6 bases and J lost 2; bases outside the gene matches: 1. CDR3 size: 12 residues. Germline V gene lookup returns CDR1 MNHEY and CDR2 SMNVEV (reference sequence). The CDR3 loop reads CASRQGPYEQYF. CDR3 coding DNA: TGTGCCAGCAGACAGGGGCCCTACGAGCAGTACTTC.

A few counts support this clone. V and J are TRBV4-1 and TRBJ2-2; perhaps TRBD2 as D (7 bases). Germline CDR1 reads MGHRA; CDR2 reads YSYEKL. V lost 1 base and J 6 bases, leaving 15 bases between the germline ends. This CDR3 contains 16 residues. The chain's CDR3 is CASSQVFRRGPGELFF. The DNA of the CDR3 is TGCGCCAGCAGCCAAGTGTTTAGGCGGGGGCCCGGGGAGCTGTTTTTT.

This clone was observed a single time. The V and J genes are TRBV28 and TRBJ2-1, with a possible D match to TRBD2 (6 bases). Germline lookup yields CDR1 MDHEN and CDR2 SYDVKM. The V and J ends lost 6 bases and 9 bases respectively, with 21 bases between them. This CDR3 spans 15 amino acids. CDR3 bases: TGTGCCAGCAGCCCCGGCGGGAAGGGAGTTGTTGAGCAGTTCTTC. Protein: CASSPGGKGVVEQFF.

This clone was seen just once. The CDR3 loop reads CASSPGLAGDNEQFF. The CDR3 DNA reads TGCGCCAGCAGCCCTGGACTAGCGGGAGACAATGAGCAGTTCTTC. This chain connects TRBV5-1 to TRBJ2-1, with 13 positions matching TRBD2. Trimming took 4 bases from V and 5 from J; bases not matched to a gene: 3. This CDR3 region has 15 residues. Germline CDR1 SGHRS, CDR2 YFSETQ.

This chain uses TRBV6-1 with TRBJ2-5; the match to TRBD2 covers 8 bases. V shed 1 base and J 5 bases; nucleotides not matched to a gene: 9. The V gene's germline CDR1 is MNHNS and CDR2 SASEGT. The CDR3 is made up of 16 amino acids. The CDR3 reads CASSEDGTGGPETQYF. CDR3 DNA sequence: TGTGCCAGCAGTGAAGACGGAACGGGAGGGCCGGAGACCCAGTACTTC.

This chain connects TRBV7-9 to TRBJ1-5; 8 positions agree with TRBD1. From germline, CDR1 is SEHNR and CDR2 FQNEAQ (reference sequence). Germline trimming cut 5 bases from V and 7 bases from J; bases unmatched to any gene: 4. The length of the CDR3 is 13 residues. The CDR3: CASSEQGGQPQHF. Here the CDR3 DNA reads TGTGCCAGCAGCGAACAGGGGGGCCAGCCCCAGCATTTT.

The rearrangement uses TRBV5-4 and TRBJ2-7; D is undetermined. V lost 0 bases and J lost 4, with 14 bases in between. This CDR3 spans 15 amino acids. The germline V gene has CDR1 SGHNT and CDR2 YYREEE (reference sequence). Here the CDR3 reads CASSLAGSVIYEQYF. The CDR3 DNA sequence: TGTGCCAGCAGCTTGGCAGGATCCGTTATTTACGAGCAGTACTTC.

This clone was seen a few times. This chain connects TRBV7-2 to TRBJ2-1; no clear D gene. V was trimmed by 5 bases and J by 7 bases, leaving 6 bases between them. Germline CDR1 is SGHTA and CDR2 is FQGNSA. The CDR3 is 11 residues long. The CDR3 is CASSGQNEQFF. The CDR3 coding sequence is TGTGCCAGCAGCGGCCAGAATGAGCAGTTCTTC.